The 7 T cell receptor beta chains listed next were all sequenced from one sample in a study of blood T cell repertoires in COVID-19. Produced via immunoSEQ multiplex PCR; TCRdb's table is partial and in-frame only. The sample consists of over 350,000 clones, more than 70% of them appearing once. The sample taken for sequencing was PBMCs or T cells enriched from blood (not recorded which). Source of these receptors: a woman aged 18-30 years who had recovered from COVID-19.

The CDR3 reads CASSLSRTISEGEAFF. In nucleotides, the CDR3 is TGTGCCAGCAGTTTATCGCGAACAATTTCGGAGGGGGAAGCTTTCTTT. The rearrangement uses TRBV27 and TRBJ1-1; possible D gene TRBD1, 5 bases. CDR1 and CDR2 (germline): MNHEY, SMNVEV (reference sequence). V lost 0 bases, J lost 8 bases, and 19 bases lay in between. CDR3 size: 16 residues.

This clone was recorded only once. The chain employs TRBV2 and TRBJ1-1; D not resolved. Per the germline V gene, CDR1 is SNHLY and CDR2 is FYNNEI. The V end was cut by 8 bases, the J end by 6 bases, with 13 bases between. This CDR3 is built from 12 residues. The CDR3 DNA is TGTGCCAGCCGATTAGCGCCCGCTGAAGCTTTCTTT. Its protein is CASRLAPAEAFF.

The chain recombines TRBV6-4 with TRBJ2-3, with 7 nucleotides matching TRBD1. The CDR3 sequence is 15 residues long. CDR1 and CDR2 (germline): MRHNA, SNTAGT. The trim removed 3 bases at V and 2 bases at J, leaving 5 bases unmatched. Written as DNA, the CDR3 is TGTGCCAGCAGTGAGGAGACAGGGCACACAGATACGCAGTATTTT. It codes for CASSEETGHTDTQYF.

The chain couples TRBV29-1 to TRBJ2-1; TRBD1 agrees at 10 bases. With 7 bases clipped from V and 7 bases from J, the junction kept 10 bases outside the gene matches. CDR1 is SQVTM and CDR2 is ANQGSEA in the germline V gene. The CDR3 is 14 residues long. CDR3 sequence reads: CSAPGTGVLNEQFF. The CDR3 nucleotides are TGCAGCGCCCCTGGGACAGGGGTTTTGAATGAGCAGTTCTTC.

The chain couples TRBV28 to TRBJ1-4; TRBD1 agrees at 7 bases. The germline CDR1 and CDR2 sequences are MDHEN and SYDVKM. The V and J ends lost 6 bases and 3 bases, in that order; junction bases with no gene match: 4. The CDR3 runs to 14 residues. The CDR3 region is CASRPDRPNEKLFF. DNA for the CDR3: TGTGCCAGCAGACCGGACAGGCCTAATGAAAAACTGTTTTTT.

This clone was seen only once. The chain joins TRBV27 to TRBJ2-2; 7 bases match TRBD2. With 6 bases clipped from V and 4 bases from J, the junction kept 8 bases outside the gene matches. The CDR3 sequence is 15 residues long. CDR1 MNHEY and CDR2 SMNVEV come from the germline V gene (reference sequence). CDR3 coding DNA: TGTGCCAGCAGAGTTCTCGGGGGGACCACCGGGGAGCTGTTTTTT. Its protein is CASRVLGGTTGELFF.

This chain joins TRBV28 and TRBJ1-2; possibly TRBD1 for D (5 bases). Germline lookup yields CDR1 MDHEN and CDR2 SYDVKM. V lost 6 bases and J lost 8, with 16 bases in between. The CDR3 runs 13 residues. CDR3 bases: TGTGCCAGCAGCTTAGCAGGGTATGAAGGCTACACCTTC. Translating it yields CASSLAGYEGYTF.